The present TCR beta chain was sequenced within a study of tumor-infiltrating lymphocytes in primary liver carcinoma. The overall study: Primary liver carcinomas in the patients were surgically resected.

CDR3 length: 15 amino acids. CDR1 is MGHRA, CDR2 YSYEKL, per germline. Trimming removed 0 bases from V and 6 bases from J, with 12 bases in between. General study findings and limits: Tumor region pairs shared more overlap than did tumor-adjacent and tumor-blood pairs. Tumors carried a top-250-clone fraction significantly exceeding that of blood (p = 0.039).

Germline DNA was also extracted, while the blood RNA originated from unsorted whole blood. Patients showed chronic HBV infection and an absence of prior treatment. This clonotype appeared a few times. Its antigen is currently unknown. From about 490 ng of total RNA, TCR beta-specific cDNA was reverse-transcribed using a constant-region primer. Generation of the TCR beta libraries relied on three nested multiplex PCR rounds using slightly modified ARM-PCR. Running 10 cycles apiece, the first two PCR rounds relied on TRBV1-TRBV30 forward primers together with a C-beta reverse primer. TCRdb itself ran the multiplex PCR reads through MiXCR, one entry per CDR3 protein. Of about 180,000 distinct CDR3 sequences in the sample, about 60% were seen once.

The TCR was taken from a middle-aged man with primary liver carcinoma and hepatitis B virus infection. The rearrangement joins TRBV4-1 to TRBJ2-1; D might be TRBD1 (5 bases). The specimen was peripheral blood. In DNA form, the CDR3 reads TGCGCCAGCAGCCAAGATTCACAGGCACGCAATGAGCAGTTCTTC. This codes for CASSQDSQARNEQFF.